The present T cell receptor (beta chain) was sequenced within a study of cytomegalovirus exposure and HLA in healthy donors. Broader study findings: The authors listed around 150 TCR beta chains as cytomegalovirus-associated. There were reportedly fewer N-insertions in an Asian-associated ancestry cluster than the roughly 610-donor mean, in a later analysis.

This clone was counted between two and nine times. No antigen is known for it. CDR1 is SGDLS, CDR2 YYNGEE, per germline. Deletions cut 4 bases from V and 3 bases from J, with 10 bases between. The CDR3 extends over 13 amino acids. In the PCR, 60 Vbeta and 13 Jbeta primers were used. The assay was immunoSEQ multiplex PCR, and TCRdb's table has in-frame clones only and misses some. This sample has 100,000 to 150,000 clones, with roughly 79% found just once. The rearrangement uses TRBV9 and TRBJ1-2; D is ambiguous. This TCR came from a man younger than 35 in good health and CMV-seronegative. Sequenced material: PBMCs. The CDR3 spells CASSLTVDYGYTF. The DNA of the CDR3 is TGTGCCAGCAGCCTTACGGTCGACTATGGCTACACCTTC.